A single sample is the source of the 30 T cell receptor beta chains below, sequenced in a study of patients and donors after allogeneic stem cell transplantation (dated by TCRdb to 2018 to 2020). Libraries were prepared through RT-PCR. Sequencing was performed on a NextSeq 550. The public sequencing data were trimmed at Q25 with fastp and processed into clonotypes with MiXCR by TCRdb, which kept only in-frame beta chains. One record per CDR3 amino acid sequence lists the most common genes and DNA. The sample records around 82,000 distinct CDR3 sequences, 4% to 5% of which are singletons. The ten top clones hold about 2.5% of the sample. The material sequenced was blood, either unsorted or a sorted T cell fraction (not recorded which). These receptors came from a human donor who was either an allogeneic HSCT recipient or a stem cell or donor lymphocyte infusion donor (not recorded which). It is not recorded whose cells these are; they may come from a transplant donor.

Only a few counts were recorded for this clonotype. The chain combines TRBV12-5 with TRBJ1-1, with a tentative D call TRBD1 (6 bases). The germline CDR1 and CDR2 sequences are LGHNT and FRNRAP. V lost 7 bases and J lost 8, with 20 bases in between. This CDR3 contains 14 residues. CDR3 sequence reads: CASAERAGAREAFF. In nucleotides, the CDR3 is TGTGCTAGTGCCGAAAGGGCGGGGGCGAGGGAAGCTTTCTTT.

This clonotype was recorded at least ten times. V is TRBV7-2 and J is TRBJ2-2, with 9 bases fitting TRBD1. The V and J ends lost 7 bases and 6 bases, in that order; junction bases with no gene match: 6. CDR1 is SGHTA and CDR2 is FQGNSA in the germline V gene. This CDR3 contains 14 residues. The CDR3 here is CASTLTGGAGELFF. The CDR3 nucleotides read TGTGCCAGCACCCTAACAGGGGGCGCCGGGGAGCTGTTTTTT.

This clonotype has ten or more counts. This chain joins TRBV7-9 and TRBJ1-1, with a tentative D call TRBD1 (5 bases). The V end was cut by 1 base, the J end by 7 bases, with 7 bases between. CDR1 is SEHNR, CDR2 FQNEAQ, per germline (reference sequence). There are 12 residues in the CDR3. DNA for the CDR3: TGTGCCAGCAGCTTAGGGGGGTTTGAAGCTTTCTTT. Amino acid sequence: CASSLGGFEAFF. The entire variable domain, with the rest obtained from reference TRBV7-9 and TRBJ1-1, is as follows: DTGVSQNPRHKITKRGQNVTFRCDPISEHNRLYWYRQTLGQGPEFLTYFQNEAQLEKSRLLSDRFSAERPKGSFSTLEIQRTEQGDSAMYLCASSLGGFEAFFGQGTRLTVV.

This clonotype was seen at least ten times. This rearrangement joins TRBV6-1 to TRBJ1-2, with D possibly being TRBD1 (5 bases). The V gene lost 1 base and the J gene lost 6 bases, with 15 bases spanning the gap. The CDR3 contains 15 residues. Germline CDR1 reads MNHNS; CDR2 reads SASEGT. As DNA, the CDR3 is TGTGCCAGCAGTGAAGGGGGGGTGAGTGTCAATGGCTACACCTTC. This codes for CASSEGGVSVNGYTF.

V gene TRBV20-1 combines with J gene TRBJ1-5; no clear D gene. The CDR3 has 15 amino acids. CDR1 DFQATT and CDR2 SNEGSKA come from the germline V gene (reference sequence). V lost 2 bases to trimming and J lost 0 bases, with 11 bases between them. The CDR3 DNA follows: TGCAGTGCTAGACTAGCTCGGACTAGCAATCAGCCCCAGCATTTT. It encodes CSARLARTSNQPQHF.

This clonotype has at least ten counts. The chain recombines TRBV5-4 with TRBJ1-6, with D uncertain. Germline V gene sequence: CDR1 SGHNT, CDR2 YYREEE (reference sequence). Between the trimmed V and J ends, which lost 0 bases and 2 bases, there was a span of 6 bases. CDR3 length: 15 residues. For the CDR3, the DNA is TGTGCCAGCAGCTTGGGAGACACCTATAATTCACCCCTCCACTTT. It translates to CASSLGDTYNSPLHF.

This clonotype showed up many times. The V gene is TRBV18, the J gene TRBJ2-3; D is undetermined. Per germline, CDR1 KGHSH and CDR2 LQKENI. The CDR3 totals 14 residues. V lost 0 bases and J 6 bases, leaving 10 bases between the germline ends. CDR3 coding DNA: TGTGCCAGCTCACCACCCGACCCAGGCGATACGCAGTATTTT. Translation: CASSPPDPGDTQYF.

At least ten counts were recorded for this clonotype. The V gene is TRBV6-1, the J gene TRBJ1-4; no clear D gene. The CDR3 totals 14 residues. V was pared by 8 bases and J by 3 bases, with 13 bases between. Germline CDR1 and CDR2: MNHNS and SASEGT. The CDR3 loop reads CASGLGISNEKLFF. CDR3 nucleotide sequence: TGTGCCAGCGGTCTGGGGATCTCTAATGAAAAACTGTTTTTT.

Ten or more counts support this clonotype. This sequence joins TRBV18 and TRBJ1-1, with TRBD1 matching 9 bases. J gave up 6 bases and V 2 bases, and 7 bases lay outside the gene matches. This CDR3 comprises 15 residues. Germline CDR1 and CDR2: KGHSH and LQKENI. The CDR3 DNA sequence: TGTGCCAGCTCACCATCTACAGGGGGCCTCGCTGAAGCTTTCTTT. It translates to CASSPSTGGLAEAFF. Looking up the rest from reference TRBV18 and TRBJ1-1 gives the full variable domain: NAGVMQNPRHLVRRRGQEARLRCSPMKGHSHVYWYRQLPEEGLKFMVYLQKENIIDESGMPKERFSAEFPKEGPSILRIQQVVRGDSAAYFCASSPSTGGLAEAFFGQGTRLTVV.

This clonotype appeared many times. CDR3 amino acids: CASSLGGGLSYEQYF. In nucleotides, the CDR3 is TGTGCCAGCAGCTTGGGTGGCGGGTTATCCTACGAGCAGTACTTC. The genes are TRBV5-4 and TRBJ2-7, with a possible D match to TRBD2 (5 bases). This CDR3 spans 15 amino acids. Deletions cut 0 bases from V and 1 base from J, with 11 bases between. In germline, CDR1 is SGHNT, CDR2 YYREEE (reference sequence).

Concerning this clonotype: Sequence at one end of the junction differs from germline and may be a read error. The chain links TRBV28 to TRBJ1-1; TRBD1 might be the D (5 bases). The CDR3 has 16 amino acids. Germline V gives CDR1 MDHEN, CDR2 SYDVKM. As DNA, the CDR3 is TGTGCCAGCAGTACCCTCTTGGGAGGGGAGAACTCTGAAGCTTTCTTT. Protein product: CASSTLLGGENSEAFF.

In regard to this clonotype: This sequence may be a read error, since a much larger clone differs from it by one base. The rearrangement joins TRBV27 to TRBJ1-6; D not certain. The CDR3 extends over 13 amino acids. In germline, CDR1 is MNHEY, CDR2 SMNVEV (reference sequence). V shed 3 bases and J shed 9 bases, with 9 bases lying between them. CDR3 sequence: CASSFNSLSPLHF. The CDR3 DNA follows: TGTGCCAGCAGTTTTAACTCCCTTTCACCCCTCCACTTT.

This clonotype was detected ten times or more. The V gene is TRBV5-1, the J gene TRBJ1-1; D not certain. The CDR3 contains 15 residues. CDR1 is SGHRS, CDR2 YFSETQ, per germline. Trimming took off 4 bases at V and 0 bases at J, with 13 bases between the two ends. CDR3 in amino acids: CASSPSGRLNTEAFF. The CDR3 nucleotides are TGCGCCAGCAGCCCGAGTGGACGGTTGAACACTGAAGCTTTCTTT.

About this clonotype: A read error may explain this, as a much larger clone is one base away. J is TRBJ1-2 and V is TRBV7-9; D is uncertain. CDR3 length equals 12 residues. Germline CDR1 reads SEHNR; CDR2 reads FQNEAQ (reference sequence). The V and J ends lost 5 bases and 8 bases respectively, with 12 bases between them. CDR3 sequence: CASSLVDRGYTF. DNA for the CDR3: TGTGCCAGCAGCCTGGTGGATCGCGGCTACACCTTC.

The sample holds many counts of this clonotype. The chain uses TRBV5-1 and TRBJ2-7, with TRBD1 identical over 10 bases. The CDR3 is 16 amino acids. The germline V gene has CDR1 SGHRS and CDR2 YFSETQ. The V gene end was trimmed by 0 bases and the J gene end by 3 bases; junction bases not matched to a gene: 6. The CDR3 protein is CASSLGYGQGGYEQYF. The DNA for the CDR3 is TGCGCCAGCAGCTTGGGGTACGGACAGGGGGGCTACGAGCAGTACTTC. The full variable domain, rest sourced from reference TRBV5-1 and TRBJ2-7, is KAGVTQTPRYLIKTRGQQVTLSCSPISGHRSVSWYQQTPGQGLQFLFEYFSETQRNKGNFPGRFSGRQFSNSRSEMNVSTLELGDSALYLCASSLGYGQGGYEQYFGPGTRLTVT.

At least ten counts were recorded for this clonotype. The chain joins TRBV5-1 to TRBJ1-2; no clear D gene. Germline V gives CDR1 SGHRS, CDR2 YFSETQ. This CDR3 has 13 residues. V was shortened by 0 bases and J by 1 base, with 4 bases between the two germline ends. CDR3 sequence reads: CASSLDHNYGYTF. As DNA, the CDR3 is TGCGCCAGCAGCTTGGATCATAACTATGGCTACACCTTC.

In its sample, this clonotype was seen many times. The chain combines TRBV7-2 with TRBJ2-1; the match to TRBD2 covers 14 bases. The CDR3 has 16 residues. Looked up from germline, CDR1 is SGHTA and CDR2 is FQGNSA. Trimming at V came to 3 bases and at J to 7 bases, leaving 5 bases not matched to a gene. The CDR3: CASSFYGTSGRNEQFF. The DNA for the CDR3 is TGTGCCAGCAGCTTCTATGGGACTAGCGGGAGAAATGAGCAGTTCTTC.

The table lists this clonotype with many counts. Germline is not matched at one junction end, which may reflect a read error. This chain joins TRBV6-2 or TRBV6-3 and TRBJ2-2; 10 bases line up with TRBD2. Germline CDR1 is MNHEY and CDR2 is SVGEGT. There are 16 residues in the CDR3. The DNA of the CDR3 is TGTGCCAGCAGTAGACGGCCTAGCGGGAGTTACACCGGGGAGCTGTTT. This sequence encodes CASSRRPSGSYTGELF.

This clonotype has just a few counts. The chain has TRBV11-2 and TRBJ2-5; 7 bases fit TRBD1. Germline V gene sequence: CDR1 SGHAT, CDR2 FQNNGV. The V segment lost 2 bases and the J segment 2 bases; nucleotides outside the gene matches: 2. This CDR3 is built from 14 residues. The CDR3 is CASSLWDSQETQYF. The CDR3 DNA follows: TGTGCCAGCAGCTTATGGGACAGTCAAGAGACCCAGTACTTC.

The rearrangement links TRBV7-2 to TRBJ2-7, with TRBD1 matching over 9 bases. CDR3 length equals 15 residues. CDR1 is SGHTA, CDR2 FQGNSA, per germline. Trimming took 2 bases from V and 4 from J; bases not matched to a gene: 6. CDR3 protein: CASSLNPGQGYEQYF. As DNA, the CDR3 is TGTGCCAGCAGCTTAAACCCGGGACAGGGTTACGAGCAGTACTTC.

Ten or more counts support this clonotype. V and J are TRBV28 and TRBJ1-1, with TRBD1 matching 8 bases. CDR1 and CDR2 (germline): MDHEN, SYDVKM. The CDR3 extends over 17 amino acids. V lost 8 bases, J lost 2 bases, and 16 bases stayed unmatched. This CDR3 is CASSSRQGLKINTEAFF. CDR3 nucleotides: TGTGCCAGCTCGTCCCGACAGGGGCTGAAAATAAACACTGAAGCTTTCTTT. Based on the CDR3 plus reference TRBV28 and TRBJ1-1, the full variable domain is DVKVTQSSRYLVKRTGEKVFLECVQDMDHENMFWYRQDPGLGLRLIYFSYDVKMKEKGDIPEGYSVSREKKERFSLILESASTNQTSMYLCASSSRQGLKINTEAFFGQGTRLTVV.

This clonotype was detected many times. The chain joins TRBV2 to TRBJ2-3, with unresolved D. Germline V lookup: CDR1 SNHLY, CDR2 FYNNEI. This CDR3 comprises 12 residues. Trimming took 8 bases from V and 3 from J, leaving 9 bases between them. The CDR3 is CASRGETDTQYF. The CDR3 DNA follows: TGTGCCAGCCGAGGAGAAACAGATACGCAGTATTTT.

The DNA of the CDR3 is TGTGCCAGCAGTCGGTATTTGCGGGGGGCTAACAATGAGCAGTTCTTC. This sequence encodes CASSRYLRGANNEQFF. The chain recombines TRBV6-4 with TRBJ2-1; 8 bases are shared with TRBD2. Germline V gene lookup returns CDR1 MRHNA and CDR2 SNTAGT. The CDR3 covers 16 residues. J gave up 5 bases and V 5 bases, and 11 bases lay outside the gene matches.

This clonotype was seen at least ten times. CDR3 bases: TGTGCCAGCAGCCAAGAGTTGTTCCACGAGCAGTTCTTC. Its translation: CASSQELFHEQFF. The chain combines TRBV3-1 with TRBJ2-1; no clear D. The CDR3 extends over 13 amino acids. In germline, CDR1 is LGHDT, CDR2 YNNKEL (reference sequence). V was trimmed by 0 bases and J by 10 bases, leaving 10 bases between them.

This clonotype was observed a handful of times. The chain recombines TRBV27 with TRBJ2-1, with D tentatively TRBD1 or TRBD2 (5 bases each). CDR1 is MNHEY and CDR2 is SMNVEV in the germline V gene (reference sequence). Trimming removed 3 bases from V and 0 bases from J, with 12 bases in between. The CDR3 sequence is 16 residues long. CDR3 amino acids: CASSFEGHSSYNEQFF. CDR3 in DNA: TGTGCCAGCAGTTTTGAGGGGCACAGCTCCTACAATGAGCAGTTCTTC.

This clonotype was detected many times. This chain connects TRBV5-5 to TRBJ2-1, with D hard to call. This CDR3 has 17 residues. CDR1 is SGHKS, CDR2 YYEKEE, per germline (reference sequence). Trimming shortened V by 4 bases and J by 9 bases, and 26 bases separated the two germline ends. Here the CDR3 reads CASSLPPRRTPSSEQFF. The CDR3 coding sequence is TGTGCCAGCAGCCTCCCCCCGCGCAGAACCCCCAGCAGTGAGCAGTTCTTC.

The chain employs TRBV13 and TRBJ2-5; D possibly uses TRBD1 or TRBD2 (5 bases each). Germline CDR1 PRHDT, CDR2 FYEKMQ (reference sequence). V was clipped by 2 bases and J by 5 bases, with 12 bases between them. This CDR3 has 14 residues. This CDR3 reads CASSLRGRVETQYF. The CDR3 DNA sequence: TGTGCCAGCAGCTTAAGGGGACGCGTGGAGACCCAGTACTTC.

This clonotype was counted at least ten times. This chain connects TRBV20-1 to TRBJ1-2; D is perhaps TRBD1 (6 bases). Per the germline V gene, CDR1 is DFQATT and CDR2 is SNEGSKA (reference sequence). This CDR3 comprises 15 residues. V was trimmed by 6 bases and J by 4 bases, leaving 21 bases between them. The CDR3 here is CSAPIRGGSRYGYTF. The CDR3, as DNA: TGCAGTGCCCCTATTCGGGGGGGCTCTCGCTATGGCTACACCTTC.

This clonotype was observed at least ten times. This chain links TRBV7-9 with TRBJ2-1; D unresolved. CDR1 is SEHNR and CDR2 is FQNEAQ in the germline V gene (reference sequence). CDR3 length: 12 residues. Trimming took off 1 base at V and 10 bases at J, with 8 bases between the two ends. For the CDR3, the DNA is TGTGCCAGCAGCTTAGAAGGATACGAGCAGTTCTTC. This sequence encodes CASSLEGYEQFF.

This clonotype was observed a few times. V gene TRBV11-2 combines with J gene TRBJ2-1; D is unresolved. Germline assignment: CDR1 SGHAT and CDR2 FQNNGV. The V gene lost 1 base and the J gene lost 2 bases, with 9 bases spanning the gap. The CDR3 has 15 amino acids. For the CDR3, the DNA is TGTGCCAGCAGCTTAGTAGTTAGCCCCTACAATGAGCAGTTCTTC. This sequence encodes CASSLVVSPYNEQFF.